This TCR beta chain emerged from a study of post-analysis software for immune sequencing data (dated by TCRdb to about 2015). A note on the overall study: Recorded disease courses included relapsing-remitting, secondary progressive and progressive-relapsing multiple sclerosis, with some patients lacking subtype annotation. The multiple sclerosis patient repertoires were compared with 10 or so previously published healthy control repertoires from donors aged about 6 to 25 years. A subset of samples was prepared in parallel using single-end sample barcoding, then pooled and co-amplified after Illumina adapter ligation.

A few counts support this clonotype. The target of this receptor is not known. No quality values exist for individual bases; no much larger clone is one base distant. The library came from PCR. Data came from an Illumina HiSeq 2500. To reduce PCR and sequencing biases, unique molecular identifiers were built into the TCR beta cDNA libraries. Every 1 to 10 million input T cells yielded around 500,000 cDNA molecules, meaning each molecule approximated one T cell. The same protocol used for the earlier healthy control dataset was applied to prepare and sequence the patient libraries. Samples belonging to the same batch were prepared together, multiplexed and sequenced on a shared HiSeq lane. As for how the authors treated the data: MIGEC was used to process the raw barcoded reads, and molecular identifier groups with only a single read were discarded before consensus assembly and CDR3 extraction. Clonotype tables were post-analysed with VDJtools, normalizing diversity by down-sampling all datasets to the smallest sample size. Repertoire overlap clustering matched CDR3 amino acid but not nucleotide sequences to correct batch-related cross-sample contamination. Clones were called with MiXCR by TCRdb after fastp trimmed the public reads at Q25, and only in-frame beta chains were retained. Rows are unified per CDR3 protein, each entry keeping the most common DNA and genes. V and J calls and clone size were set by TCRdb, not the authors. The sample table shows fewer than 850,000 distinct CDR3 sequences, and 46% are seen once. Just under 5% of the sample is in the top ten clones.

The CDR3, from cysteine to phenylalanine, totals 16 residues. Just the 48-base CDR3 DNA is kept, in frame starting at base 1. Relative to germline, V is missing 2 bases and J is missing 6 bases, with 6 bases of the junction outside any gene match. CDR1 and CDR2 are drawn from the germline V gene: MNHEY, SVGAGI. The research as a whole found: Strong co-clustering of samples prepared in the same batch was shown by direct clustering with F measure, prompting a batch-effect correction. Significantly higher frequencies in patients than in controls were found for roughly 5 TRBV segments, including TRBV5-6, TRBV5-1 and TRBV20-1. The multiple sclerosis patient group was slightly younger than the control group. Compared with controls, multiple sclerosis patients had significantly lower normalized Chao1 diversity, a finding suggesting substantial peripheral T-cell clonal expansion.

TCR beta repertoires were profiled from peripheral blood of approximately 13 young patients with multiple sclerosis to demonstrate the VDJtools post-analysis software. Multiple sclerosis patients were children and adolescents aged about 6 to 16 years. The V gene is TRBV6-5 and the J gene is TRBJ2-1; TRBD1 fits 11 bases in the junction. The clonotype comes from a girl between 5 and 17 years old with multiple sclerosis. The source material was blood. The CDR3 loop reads CASSYPGTGGSNEQFF. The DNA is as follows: TGTGCCAGCAGTTACCCCGGGACAGGGGGAAGCAATGAGCAGTTCTTC.